Presented here are 32 T cell receptor beta chains from one specimen sequenced in a study of T cells expressing NK-cell markers. TCRdb reprocessed the 5' RACE reads, with one entry per CDR3 protein and no DNA. The ten top clones account for 9.5% to 15%, within a sample of over 120,000 distinct CDR3 sequences. The material sequenced was blood T cells: a sorted CD56 or NKG2C T cell subset, CD4+ or CD8+ T cells, or bulk PBMC T cells (not recorded which). Source of these receptors: a man between 18 and 29 years old in good health.

V gene TRBV29-1 combines with J gene TRBJ2-3; TCRdb's D call of TRBD2 is untestable without DNA. Germline V gives CDR1 SQVTM, CDR2 ANQGSEA. The CDR3 spans 13 residues. The CDR3 loop reads CSALAGGPGGQYF.

Frequency places this clonotype as medium-sized. The chain is built from TRBV7-2 and TRBJ2-1; lacking DNA, the TRBD2 call made by TCRdb goes unchecked. CDR1 and CDR2 (germline): SGHTA, FQGNSA. This CDR3 region has 13 residues. The CDR3 is CASSWPRYNEQFF.

The CDR3 is CASSISSSRANEQFF. The V and J genes are TRBV19 and TRBJ2-1; TCRdb lists TRBD1, though no DNA is available to test this call. Per the germline V gene, CDR1 is LNHDA and CDR2 is SQIVND (reference sequence). The CDR3 length is 15 residues.

The chain combines TRBV9 with TRBJ2-2; no DNA is available, so the TRBD1 call from TCRdb remains unchecked. The CDR3 is 19 amino acids. Germline V gives CDR1 SGDLS, CDR2 YYNGEE. This CDR3 is CASSVYRDTDQWDTGELFF.

The chain employs TRBV29-1 and TRBJ2-2. CDR1 and CDR2 from the germline V gene are SQVTM and ANQGSEA. The CDR3 contains 13 residues. This CDR3 is CSFIEWGTGELFF.

The chain has TRBV20-1 and TRBJ2-1. The CDR3 extends over 16 amino acids. Germline CDR1 and CDR2: DFQATT and SNEGSKA (reference sequence). CDR3 residues: CSARDSSSSAYNEQFF.

This chain uses TRBV2 with TRBJ1-2; TCRdb names TRBD1, which stays unverified in the absence of DNA. Germline CDR1 reads SNHLY; CDR2 reads FYNNEI. The CDR3 is 15 amino acids. CDR3 sequence: CASPGAGTGDDGYTF.

The chain recombines TRBV29-1 with TRBJ1-1; TCRdb designates TRBD1, a call that cannot be tested without DNA. CDR1 and CDR2 (germline): SQVTM, ANQGSEA. CDR3 length: 14 amino acids. The CDR3 is CSVPGQLLNTEAFF. Full variable domain (remainder filled in from reference TRBV29-1 and TRBJ1-1): SAVISQKPSRDICQRGTSLTIQCQVDSQVTMMFWYRQQPGQSLTLIATANQGSEATYESGFVIDKFPISRPNLTFSTLTVSNMSPEDSSIYLCSVPGQLLNTEAFFGQGTRLTVV.

V is TRBV10-2 and J is TRBJ2-3. CDR3 length: 11 residues. The V gene's germline CDR1 is WSHSY and CDR2 SAAADI. CDR3 residues: CASNLGDTQYF.

The chain combines TRBV15 with TRBJ2-5; with no DNA, the TCRdb D assignment of TRBD2 cannot be verified. Germline V lookup: CDR1 LNHNV, CDR2 YYDKDF (reference sequence). The CDR3 runs to 21 residues. CDR3 sequence: CATSRDFLENLRTSPQETQYF.

The CDR3 region is CASSRDGRAGVREQYF. The chain combines TRBV11-3 with TRBJ2-7; without DNA, the TCRdb call of TRBD2 cannot be checked. This CDR3 comprises 16 residues. CDR1 is SGHNT, CDR2 YENEEA, per germline.

The chain uses TRBV15 and TRBJ1-1. Germline assignment: CDR1 LNHNV and CDR2 YYDKDF (reference sequence). The CDR3 is 14 residues long. This CDR3 reads CATSRSTTVLEAFF.

The CDR3 loop reads CSARPLGEQYF. The V and J genes are TRBV29-1 and TRBJ2-7; with no DNA, the TCRdb D assignment of TRBD1 cannot be verified. Germline V gives CDR1 SQVTM, CDR2 ANQGSEA. The CDR3 is 11 amino acids.

The rearrangement links TRBV10-3 to TRBJ2-1; TCRdb's D call of TRBD2 is untestable without DNA. The CDR3 covers 15 residues. Germline CDR1 reads ENHRY; CDR2 reads SYGVKD. The CDR3 here is CATTEPSASNNEQFF.

V is TRBV27 and J is TRBJ1-1; TCRdb names TRBD1, which stays unverified in the absence of DNA. CDR1 and CDR2 (germline): MNHEY, SMNVEV (reference sequence). The CDR3 sequence is 14 residues long. The CDR3 protein is CASSPETGDTEAFF.

The chain couples TRBV29-1 to TRBJ2-7; without DNA, the TCRdb call of TRBD1 cannot be checked. This CDR3 spans 11 amino acids. The germline CDR1 and CDR2 sequences are SQVTM and ANQGSEA. This CDR3 is CSVAGTYEQYF.

The chain is built from TRBV6-2 or TRBV6-3 and TRBJ2-1. Germline CDR1 reads MNHEY; CDR2 reads SVGEGT. The CDR3 spans 15 residues. The CDR3 loop is CASSFELEILNEQFF.

CDR3: CATSRDHSGANVLTF. The chain is built from TRBV15 and TRBJ2-6. This CDR3 is built from 15 residues. From germline, CDR1 is LNHNV and CDR2 YYDKDF (reference sequence).

This chain uses TRBV28 with TRBJ2-7; the D call from TCRdb, TRBD1, cannot be confirmed without DNA. The CDR3 consists of 13 residues. The germline CDR1 and CDR2 sequences are MDHEN and SYDVKM. CDR3 amino acids: CASSSRGIYEQYF.

This chain joins TRBV12-3 or TRBV12-4 and TRBJ2-3. The CDR3 is made up of 12 amino acids. CDR3 protein: CASKDYTDTQYF.

The chain has TRBV7-3 and TRBJ2-5; the TCRdb D gene call, TRBD2, has no DNA to confirm it. The germline CDR1 and CDR2 sequences are SGHTA and FQGTGA. This CDR3 comprises 15 residues. This chain's CDR3 is CASSLGWGGVETQYF.

The chain employs TRBV13 and TRBJ2-2; lacking DNA, the TRBD1 call made by TCRdb goes unchecked. Per the germline V gene, CDR1 is PRHDT and CDR2 is FYEKMQ (reference sequence). The CDR3 has 15 amino acids. This CDR3 reads CASSQKGGAGGELFF.

V usage is TRBV6-1 and J usage is TRBJ2-2; TCRdb's D call of TRBD2 is untestable without DNA. Per germline, CDR1 MNHNS and CDR2 SASEGT. The CDR3 length is 15 residues. Here the CDR3 reads CASTLGLATTGELFF.

The chain couples TRBV14 to TRBJ2-2; TCRdb lists TRBD2, though no DNA is available to test this call. The CDR3 consists of 17 residues. Germline-derived CDR1 and CDR2 are SGHDN and FVKESK. CDR3 protein: CASSELAGGPDTGELFF. The full variable domain, rest sourced from reference TRBV14 and TRBJ2-2, is EAGVTQFPSHSVIEKGQTVTLRCDPISGHDNLYWYRRVMGKEIKFLLHFVKESKQDESGMPNNRFLAERTGGTYSTLKVQPAELEDSGVYFCASSELAGGPDTGELFFGEGSRLTVL.

V is TRBV12-3 or TRBV12-4 and J is TRBJ1-1; TCRdb's assignment of TRBD1 cannot be checked, as there is no DNA. CDR3 size: 15 residues. The chain's CDR3 is CASNGRQGQGTEAFF.

This chain links TRBV28 with TRBJ2-5; TCRdb gives TRBD1 as the D gene, but with no DNA this cannot be confirmed. CDR1 is MDHEN and CDR2 is SYDVKM in the germline V gene. This CDR3 comprises 13 residues. CDR3 sequence reads: CASSLRGTETQYF.

This chain uses TRBV7-9 with TRBJ2-3. Germline CDR1 and CDR2: SEHNR and FQNEAQ (reference sequence). The CDR3 spans 12 residues. Here the CDR3 reads CASTVGSDTQYF.

This chain uses TRBV2 with TRBJ2-1; the TRBD2 assignment by TCRdb is unverifiable without DNA. Looked up from germline, CDR1 is SNHLY and CDR2 is FYNNEI. The CDR3 covers 13 residues. This CDR3 is CASLGQANNEQFF.

V is TRBV7-9 and J is TRBJ2-7; TCRdb picks TRBD2, but there is no DNA to check that call. Germline CDR1 and CDR2: SEHNR and FQNEAQ (reference sequence). CDR3 length: 16 amino acids. The CDR3 spells CASSLWGGTSVLEQYF.

The chain recombines TRBV6-1 with TRBJ1-1; TCRdb reports TRBD1, a call that lacks DNA to check it against. CDR1 MNHNS and CDR2 SASEGT come from the germline V gene. The CDR3 loop spans 15 amino acids. The CDR3 is CASTTNRGGLTEAFF.

The CDR3: CATCLAGGSTDTQYF. The chain has TRBV5-1 and TRBJ2-3; TCRdb's D gene call, TRBD2, goes unchecked for lack of DNA. CDR3 length: 15 amino acids. Germline values: CDR1 SGHRS, CDR2 YFSETQ.

This chain's CDR3 is CATSLSTDSYQPQHF. V is TRBV24-1 and J is TRBJ1-5. The CDR3 has 15 amino acids. CDR1 KGHDR and CDR2 SFDVKD come from the germline V gene.